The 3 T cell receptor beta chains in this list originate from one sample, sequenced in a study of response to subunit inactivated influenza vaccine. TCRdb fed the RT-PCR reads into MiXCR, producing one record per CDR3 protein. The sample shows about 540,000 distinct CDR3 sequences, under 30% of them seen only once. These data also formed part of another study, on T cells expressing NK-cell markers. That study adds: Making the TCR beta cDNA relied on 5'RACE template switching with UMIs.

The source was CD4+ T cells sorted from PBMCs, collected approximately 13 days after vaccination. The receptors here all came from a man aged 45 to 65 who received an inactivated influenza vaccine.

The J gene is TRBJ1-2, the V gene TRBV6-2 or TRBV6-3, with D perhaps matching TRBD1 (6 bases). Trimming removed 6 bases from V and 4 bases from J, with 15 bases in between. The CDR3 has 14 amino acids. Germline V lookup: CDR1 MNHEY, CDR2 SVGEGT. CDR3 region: CASSRTLDSYGYTF. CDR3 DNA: TGTGCCAGCAGCCGAACTTTGGACAGCTATGGCTACACCTTC.

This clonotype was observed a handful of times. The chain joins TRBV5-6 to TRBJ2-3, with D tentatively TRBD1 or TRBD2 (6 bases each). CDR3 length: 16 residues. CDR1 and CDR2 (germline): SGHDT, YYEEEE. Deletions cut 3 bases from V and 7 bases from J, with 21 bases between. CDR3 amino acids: CASSSQAGTLGNTQYF. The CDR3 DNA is TGTGCCAGCAGCTCGCAGGCGGGGACACTTGGAAATACGCAGTATTTT.

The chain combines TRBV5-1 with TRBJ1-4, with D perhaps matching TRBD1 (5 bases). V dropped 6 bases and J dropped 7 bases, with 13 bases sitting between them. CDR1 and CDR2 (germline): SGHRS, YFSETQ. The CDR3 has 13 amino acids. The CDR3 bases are TGCGCCAGCAATGGGGGGAATGGTGAAAAACTGTTTTTT. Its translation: CASNGGNGEKLFF.